This TCR beta chain appears in the sequencing data of a study of T cells in Graves' hyperthyroidism and ophthalmopathy. General study results and limits: For ophthalmopathy, model prediction preceded onset by a median approximately 6 months. Blood also contained most expanded thyroid clonotypes above 0.001.

Ten or more counts support this clonotype. Its antigen remains unknown. The CDR3 consists of 15 residues. Germline V lookup: CDR1 KGHSH, CDR2 LQKENI. The germline V and J ends were trimmed by 1 base and 0 bases, with 10 bases remaining between them. TCR beta CDR3 regions were amplified from RNA. HTBI primers were the set used in a first-round RT-PCR of the TCR CDR3. TCRdb called the multiplex PCR reads again in MiXCR, with one record for every CDR3 protein. This table holds 500,000 to 600,000 distinct CDR3 sequences, approximately 44% found once. If no ophthalmopathy progression occurred within 18 months, Graves' hyperthyroidism was stable.

This sequence originates from a woman in her late teens or twenties with Graves' hyperthyroidism. The genes are TRBV18 and TRBJ2-7; the D is unclear. Input material: peripheral blood or thyroid tissue (not recorded which). CDR3 DNA: TGTGCCAGCTCACCACGGGCAGGCGACTCCTACGAGCAGTACTTC. Amino acid sequence: CASSPRAGDSYEQYF.